Listed below are T cell receptor beta chains from one sample, sequenced in a study of siplizumab effects on memory and regulatory T cells. The data were produced by immunoSEQ multiplex PCR, yet TCRdb's version contains in-frame clones alone and is incomplete. This sample yields around 100,000 clones, of which less than 95% are seen a single time; 0.55% to 0.65% belongs to the top ten. Sequencing input: Tregs sorted from blood. Source of these receptors: a human donor in good health. The CDR3 runs from the conserved cysteine through the conserved F or W. Fields, in order: D gene, J gene, clone size, V gene, CDR3 protein, CDR3 DNA. D genes are given only for firm matches. Clone size is shown for a subset of rows, as once, few, many or a class of expanded clone.

d_gene: -
j_gene: TRBJ2-3
abundance: -
v_gene: TRBV6-5
CDR3aa: CASRAPTTSTDTQYF
CDR3nt: TGTGCCAGCAGGGCGCCGACTACCTCCACAGATACGCAGTATTTT

d_gene: -
j_gene: TRBJ2-7
abundance: -
v_gene: TRBV5-5
CDR3aa: CASSRDSGFASYEQYF
CDR3nt: TGTGCCAGCAGCCGCGACAGCGGCTTCGCCTCCTACGAGCAGTACTTC

d_gene: -
j_gene: TRBJ2-1
abundance: -
v_gene: TRBV5-1
CDR3aa: CASSLARLHTHNEQFF
CDR3nt: TGCGCCAGCAGCTTGGCCCGACTACACACCCACAATGAGCAGTTCTTC

d_gene: -
j_gene: TRBJ2-1
abundance: -
v_gene: TRBV11-2
CDR3aa: CASSLYIEQFF
CDR3nt: TGTGCCAGCAGCTTGTATATTGAGCAGTTCTTC

d_gene: -
j_gene: TRBJ2-3
abundance: -
v_gene: TRBV9
CDR3aa: CASSVFPGLTDTQYF
CDR3nt: TGTGCCAGCAGCGTTTTCCCGGGACTCACAGATACGCAGTATTTT

d_gene: -
j_gene: TRBJ1-1
abundance: -
v_gene: TRBV19
CDR3aa: CASIGGQQHNTEAFF
CDR3nt: TGTGCCAGTATAGGTGGACAGCAACATAACACTGAAGCTTTCTTT

d_gene: -
j_gene: TRBJ2-2
abundance: -
v_gene: TRBV5-4
CDR3aa: CASSLATGPTGELFF
CDR3nt: TGTGCCAGCAGCTTGGCTACTGGCCCGACCGGGGAGCTGTTTTTT

d_gene: -
j_gene: TRBJ2-2
abundance: once
v_gene: TRBV10-1
CDR3aa: CASNEHGTGELFF
CDR3nt: TGCGCCAGCAACGAACACGGCACCGGGGAGCTGTTTTTT

d_gene: TRBD2
j_gene: TRBJ2-1
abundance: -
v_gene: TRBV6-4
CDR3aa: CASSAPGLGPIF
CDR3nt: TGTGCCAGCAGTGCCCCGGGACTAGGTCCCATCTTC

d_gene: -
j_gene: TRBJ1-1
abundance: few
v_gene: TRBV30
CDR3aa: CAWSVRRTNTEAFF
CDR3nt: TGTGCCTGGAGTGTACGGCGGACGAACACTGAAGCTTTCTTT

d_gene: -
j_gene: TRBJ2-7
abundance: -
v_gene: TRBV7-3
CDR3aa: CASSLGPARVYEQYF
CDR3nt: TGTGCCAGCAGCCTCGGACCAGCGAGGGTCTACGAGCAGTACTTC